This section outlines one T cell receptor (beta chain) sequence together with its context. Alopecia areata patients gave lesional scalp punch biopsies and peripheral blood samples. The sample is drawn from a study of CD8+ T cells in alopecia areata. Investigators isolated RNA and reverse transcribed it into cDNA to act as the sequencing template. Sequencing was performed with immunoSEQ multiplex PCR; in TCRdb, only in-frame clones are kept and a portion is missing. This table has some 120,000 clones, roughly 58% appearing once. This CDR3 has 14 amino acids. V shed 3 bases and J 4 bases; nucleotides not matched to a gene: 5. The V gene's germline CDR1 is SGHVS and CDR2 FQNEAQ.

The TCR originated in a human donor with alopecia areata. This chain connects TRBV7-8 to TRBJ1-2; 7 positions agree with TRBD1. The specimen comprised CD4+ T cells sorted from blood, sampled at week 0. The CDR3 DNA sequence: TGTGCCAGCAGCTTGACAGGGATACGCTATGGCTACACCTTC. Protein sequence: CASSLTGIRYGYTF.